This record concerns one T cell receptor beta chain sequence. The V end was cut by 3 bases, the J end by 0 bases, with 9 bases between. The CDR3 runs 15 residues. The germline V gene has CDR1 MDHEN and CDR2 SYDVKM. These data are taken from a study of tumor-infiltrating lymphocytes in localized non-small cell lung cancer. Profiled with immunoSEQ multiplex PCR; TCRdb holds only in-frame clones, not every one. The sample shows under 20,000 clones, approximately 71% of them seen only once. Sequenced material: lung tumor tissue. The gene calls are TRBV28 and TRBJ2-1; no definite D call. The sequence came from a human donor with non-small cell lung cancer. The CDR3 DNA reads TGTGCCAGCAGTTTCGTTCAGTCCTCCTACAATGAGCAGTTCTTC. Protein product: CASSFVQSSYNEQFF.